This passage covers 10 T cell receptor beta chains from one sample sequenced in a study of blood T cell repertoires in COVID-19. The assay was immunoSEQ multiplex PCR, and TCRdb's table has in-frame clones only and misses some. The data hold about 81,000 clones, with 70% to 85% observed a single time. What was sequenced was peripheral blood. The receptor source for this set is a woman aged 50 to 65 with acute or convalescent COVID-19.

The chain recombines TRBV12-3 or TRBV12-4 with TRBJ2-3, with 9 positions matching TRBD2. J was trimmed by 3 bases and V by 8 bases; bases with no gene match: 3. The CDR3 loop spans 13 amino acids. CDR3 DNA sequence: TGTGCCAGCGGCGGGGGGGGAACAGATACGCAGTATTTT. It translates to CASGGGGTDTQYF.

The count of this clone is one. V and J are TRBV6-6 and TRBJ1-2; a weak D match, TRBD1 (5 bases). The CDR3 loop spans 13 amino acids. V lost 9 bases and J lost 7, with 18 bases in between. CDR1 is MNHNY, CDR2 SVGAGI, per germline (reference sequence). CDR3 residues: CASGGALVLGYTF. CDR3 sequence (DNA): TGTGCCAGTGGAGGGGCGCTTGTGCTTGGCTACACCTTC.

This clone was counted between two and nine times. The chain has TRBV6-6 and TRBJ2-2, with D perhaps TRBD2 (6 bases). CDR1 and CDR2 from the germline V gene are MNHNY and SVGAGI (reference sequence). The CDR3 consists of 14 residues. Trimming removed 6 bases from V and 6 bases from J, with 14 bases in between. The chain's CDR3 is CASSPTGGSGELFF. In DNA form, the CDR3 reads TGTGCCAGCAGCCCTACCGGAGGGTCCGGGGAGCTGTTTTTT.

The chain joins TRBV12-3 or TRBV12-4 to TRBJ2-1; 7 nucleotides align to TRBD1. The CDR3 totals 13 residues. The trim removed 5 bases at V and 8 bases at J, leaving 6 bases unmatched. CDR3 bases: TGTGCCAGCAGTATACAGGGGATCGATGAGCAGTTCTTC. This codes for CASSIQGIDEQFF.

CDR3 DNA sequence: TGCGCCAGCAGCTCGATACAGGGCACTGGCGGCTACACCTTC. Amino acids: CASSSIQGTGGYTF. This chain links TRBV5-1 with TRBJ1-2; TRBD1 might be the D (6 bases). CDR1 SGHRS and CDR2 YFSETQ come from the germline V gene. Trimming shortened V by 3 bases and J by 8 bases, and 17 bases separated the two germline ends. This CDR3 spans 14 amino acids.

This chain connects TRBV5-4 to TRBJ1-3, with a weak D call TRBD1 (6 bases). The CDR3 loop spans 16 amino acids. Germline CDR1 SGHNT, CDR2 YYREEE (reference sequence). Trimming pared 7 bases from V and 3 bases from J, leaving 20 bases between. The CDR3 loop reads CASGRDNFFGGNTIYF. The CDR3 nucleotides read TGTGCCAGCGGCCGGGACAACTTCTTCGGTGGAAACACCATATATTTT.

The chain has TRBV5-8 and TRBJ1-5; the D gene is possibly TRBD1 (6 bases). Trimming pared 3 bases from V and 3 bases from J, leaving 10 bases between. CDR3 size: 14 residues. The germline V gene has CDR1 SGHTS and CDR2 YDEGEE. The CDR3: CASSSGQINQPQHF. CDR3 DNA: TGTGCCAGCAGCTCAGGACAGATCAATCAGCCCCAGCATTTT. The full variable domain, in which reference TRBV5-8 and TRBJ1-5 provide the parts outside the CDR3, is EAGVTQSPTHLIKTRGQQATLRCSPISGHTSVYWYQQALGLGLQFLLWYDEGEERNRGNFPPRFSGRQFPNYSSELNVNALELEDSALYLCASSSGQINQPQHFGDGTRLSIL.

This clone showed up just a few times. The chain joins TRBV2 to TRBJ2-1, with a weak D call TRBD2 (6 bases). The CDR3 sequence is 14 residues long. Trimming took 5 bases from V and 4 from J, leaving 12 bases between them. CDR1 is SNHLY and CDR2 is FYNNEI in the germline V gene. This chain's CDR3 is CASSWDSRYNEQFF. CDR3 bases: TGTGCCAGCAGTTGGGACTCCAGATACAATGAGCAGTTCTTC.

The CDR3: CASSQERSGTYNEQFF. The CDR3 DNA is TGTGCCAGCAGCCAAGAGCGTTCCGGGACCTACAATGAGCAGTTCTTC. V and J are TRBV4-2 and TRBJ2-1; perhaps TRBD2 as D (5 bases). The CDR3 contains 16 residues. CDR1 is LGHNA and CDR2 is YNFKEQ in the germline V gene. V lost 0 bases and J lost 2, with 11 bases in between.

The chain carries TRBV2 and TRBJ2-2; 8 bases fit TRBD1. From germline, CDR1 is SNHLY and CDR2 FYNNEI. The CDR3 is 14 amino acids. V shed 6 bases and J 6 bases; nucleotides not matched to a gene: 6. CDR3 bases: TGTGCCAGCAGGGACCAGGGGGCTCCCGGGGAGCTGTTTTTT. Translating gives CASRDQGAPGELFF. The full variable domain, completed using reference TRBV2 and TRBJ2-2, is EPEVTQTPSHQVTQMGQEVILRCVPISNHLYFYWYRQILGQKVEFLVSFYNNEISEKSEIFDDQFSVERPDGSNFTLKIRSTKLEDSAMYFCASRDQGAPGELFFGEGSRLTVL.